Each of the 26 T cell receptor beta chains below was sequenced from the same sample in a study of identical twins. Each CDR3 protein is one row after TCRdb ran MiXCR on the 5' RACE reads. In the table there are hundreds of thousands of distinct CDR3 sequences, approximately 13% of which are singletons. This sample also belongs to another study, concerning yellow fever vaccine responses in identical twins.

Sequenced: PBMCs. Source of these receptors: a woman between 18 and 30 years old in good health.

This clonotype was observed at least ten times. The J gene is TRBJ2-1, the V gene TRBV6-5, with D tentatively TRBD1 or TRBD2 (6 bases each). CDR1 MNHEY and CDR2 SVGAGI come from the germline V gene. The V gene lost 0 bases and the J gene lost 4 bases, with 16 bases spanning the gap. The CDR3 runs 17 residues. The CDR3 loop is CASSYSWGPGTYNEQFF. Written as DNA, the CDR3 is TGTGCCAGCAGTTACTCTTGGGGGCCTGGGACTTACAATGAGCAGTTCTTC.

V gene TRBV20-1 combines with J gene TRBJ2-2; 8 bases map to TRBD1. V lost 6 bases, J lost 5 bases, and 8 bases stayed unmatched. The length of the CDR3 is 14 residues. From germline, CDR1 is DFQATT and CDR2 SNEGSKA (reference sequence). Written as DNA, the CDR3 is TGCAGTGCCCCGGGACAGGATGGAACCGGGGAGCTGTTTTTT. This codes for CSAPGQDGTGELFF.

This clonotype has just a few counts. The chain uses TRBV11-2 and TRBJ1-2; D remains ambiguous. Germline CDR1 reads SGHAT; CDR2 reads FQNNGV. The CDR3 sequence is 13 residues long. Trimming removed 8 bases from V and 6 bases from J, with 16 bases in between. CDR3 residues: CASLRSRADGYTF. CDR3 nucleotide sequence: TGTGCCAGCCTCAGATCCAGAGCCGATGGCTACACCTTC.

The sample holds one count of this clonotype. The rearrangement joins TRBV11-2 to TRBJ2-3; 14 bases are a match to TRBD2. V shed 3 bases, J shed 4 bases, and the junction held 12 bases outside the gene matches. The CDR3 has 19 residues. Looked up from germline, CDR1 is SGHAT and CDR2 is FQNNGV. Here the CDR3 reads CASSFLEGRLAGGPDTQYF. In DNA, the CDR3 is TGTGCCAGCAGCTTCCTGGAAGGACGACTAGCGGGGGGGCCAGATACGCAGTATTTT.

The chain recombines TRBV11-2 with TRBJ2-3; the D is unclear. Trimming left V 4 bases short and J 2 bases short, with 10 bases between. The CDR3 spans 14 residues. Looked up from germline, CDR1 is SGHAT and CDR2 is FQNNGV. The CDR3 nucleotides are TGTGCCAGCAGCTCTGCTAAGGCCACAGATACGCAGTATTTT. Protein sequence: CASSSAKATDTQYF. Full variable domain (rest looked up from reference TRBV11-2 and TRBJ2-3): EAGVAQSPRYKIIEKRQSVAFWCNPISGHATLYWYQQILGQGPKLLIQFQNNGVVDDSQLPKDRFSAERLKGVDSTLKIQPAKLEDSAVYLCASSSAKATDTQYFGPGTRLTVL.

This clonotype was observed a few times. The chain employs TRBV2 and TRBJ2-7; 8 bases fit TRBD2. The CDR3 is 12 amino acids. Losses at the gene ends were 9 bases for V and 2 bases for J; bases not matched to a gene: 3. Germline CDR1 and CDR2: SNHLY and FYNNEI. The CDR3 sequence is CASLAGTYEQYF. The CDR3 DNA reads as TGTGCCAGTTTAGCGGGGACCTACGAGCAGTACTTC.

CDR3 coding DNA: TGTGCCAGCGGGGCCGCACCGAACACTGAAGCTTTCTTT. It yields the protein CASGAAPNTEAFF. The chain has TRBV6-1 and TRBJ1-1; possibly TRBD1 for D (5 bases). CDR3 length: 13 amino acids. Per the germline V gene, CDR1 is MNHNS and CDR2 is SASEGT. Trimming took 8 bases from V and 1 from J, leaving 11 bases between them.

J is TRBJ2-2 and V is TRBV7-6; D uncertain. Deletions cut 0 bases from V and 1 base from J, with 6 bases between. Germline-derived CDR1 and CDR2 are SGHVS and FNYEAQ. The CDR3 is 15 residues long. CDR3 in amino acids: CASSLAYMNTGELFF. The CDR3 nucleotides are TGTGCCAGCAGCTTAGCCTACATGAACACCGGGGAGCTGTTTTTT.

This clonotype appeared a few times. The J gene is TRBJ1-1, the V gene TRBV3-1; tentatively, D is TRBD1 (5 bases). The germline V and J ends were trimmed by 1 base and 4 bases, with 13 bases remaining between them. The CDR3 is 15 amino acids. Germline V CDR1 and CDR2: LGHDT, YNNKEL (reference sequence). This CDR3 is CASSQGAGYGTEAFF. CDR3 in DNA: TGTGCCAGCAGCCAAGGGGCAGGGTACGGCACTGAAGCTTTCTTT.

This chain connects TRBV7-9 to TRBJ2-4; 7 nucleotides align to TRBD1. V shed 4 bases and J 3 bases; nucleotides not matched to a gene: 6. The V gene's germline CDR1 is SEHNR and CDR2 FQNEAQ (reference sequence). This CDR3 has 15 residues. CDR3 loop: CASSSDRLDKNIQYF. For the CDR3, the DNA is TGTGCCAGCAGCTCGGACAGGCTTGACAAAAACATTCAGTACTTC.

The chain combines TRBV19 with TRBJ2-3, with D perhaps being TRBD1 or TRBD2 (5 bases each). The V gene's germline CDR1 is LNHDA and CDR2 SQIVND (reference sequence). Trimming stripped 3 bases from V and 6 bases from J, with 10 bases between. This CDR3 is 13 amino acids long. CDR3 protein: CASSIGTVDTQYF. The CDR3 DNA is TGTGCCAGTAGTATCGGGACGGTCGATACGCAGTATTTT.

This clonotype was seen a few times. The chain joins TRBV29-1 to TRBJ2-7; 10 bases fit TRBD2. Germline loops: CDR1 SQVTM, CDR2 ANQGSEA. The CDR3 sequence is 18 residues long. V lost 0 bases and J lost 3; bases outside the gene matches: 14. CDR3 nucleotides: TGCAGCGTTGAAGATCTTCCGCCTGTAGCGGGAGGTAGCTACGAGCAGTACTTC. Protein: CSVEDLPPVAGGSYEQYF.

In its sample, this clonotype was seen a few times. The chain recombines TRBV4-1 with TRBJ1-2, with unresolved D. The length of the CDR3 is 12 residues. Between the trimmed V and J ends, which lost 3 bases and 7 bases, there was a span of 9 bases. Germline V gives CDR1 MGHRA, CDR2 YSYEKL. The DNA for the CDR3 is TGCGCCAGCAGCCACCCTTCCCTTGGCTACACCTTC. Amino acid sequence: CASSHPSLGYTF.

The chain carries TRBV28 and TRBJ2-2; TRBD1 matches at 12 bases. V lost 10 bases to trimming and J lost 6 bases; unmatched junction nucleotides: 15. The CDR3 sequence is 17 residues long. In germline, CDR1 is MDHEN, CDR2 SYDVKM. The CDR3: CATRPSPGQGASGELFF. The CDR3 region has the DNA TGTGCCACCCGACCCTCCCCGGGACAGGGGGCGTCCGGGGAGCTGTTTTTT.

CDR3 bases: TGCAGTGCTAAGGCGGGTGATTCACCCCTCCACTTT. As protein: CSAKAGDSPLHF. The chain recombines TRBV20-1 with TRBJ1-6; D gene uncertain. This CDR3 is built from 12 residues. Germline assignment: CDR1 DFQATT and CDR2 SNEGSKA (reference sequence). The V and J ends lost 4 bases and 8 bases respectively, with 9 bases between them.

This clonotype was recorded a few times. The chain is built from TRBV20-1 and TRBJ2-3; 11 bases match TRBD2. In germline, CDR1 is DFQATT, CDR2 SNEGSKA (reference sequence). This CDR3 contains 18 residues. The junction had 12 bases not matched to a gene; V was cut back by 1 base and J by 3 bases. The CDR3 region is CSARGFLLAGAVTDTQYF. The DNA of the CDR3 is TGCAGTGCTAGAGGATTTTTACTAGCGGGGGCAGTTACAGATACGCAGTATTTT.

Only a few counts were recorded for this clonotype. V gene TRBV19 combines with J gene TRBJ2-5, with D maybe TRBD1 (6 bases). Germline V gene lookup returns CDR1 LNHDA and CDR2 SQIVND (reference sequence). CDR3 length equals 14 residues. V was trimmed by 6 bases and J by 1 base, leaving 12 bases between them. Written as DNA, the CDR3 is TGTGCCAGTAGACCCGGGACAAGCCAAGAGACCCAGTACTTC. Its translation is CASRPGTSQETQYF.

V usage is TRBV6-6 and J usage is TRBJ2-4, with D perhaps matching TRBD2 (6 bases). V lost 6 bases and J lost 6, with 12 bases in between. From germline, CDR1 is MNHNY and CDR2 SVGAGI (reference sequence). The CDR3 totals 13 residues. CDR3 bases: TGTGCCAGCAGCCCGGCCGGGGGAAACATTCAGTACTTC. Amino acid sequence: CASSPAGGNIQYF.

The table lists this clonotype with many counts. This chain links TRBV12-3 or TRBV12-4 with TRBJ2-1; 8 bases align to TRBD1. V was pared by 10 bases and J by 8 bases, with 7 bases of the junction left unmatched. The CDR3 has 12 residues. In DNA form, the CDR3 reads TGTGCCATAATATCAGGGGGCTATGAGCAGTTCTTC. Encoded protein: CAIISGGYEQFF.

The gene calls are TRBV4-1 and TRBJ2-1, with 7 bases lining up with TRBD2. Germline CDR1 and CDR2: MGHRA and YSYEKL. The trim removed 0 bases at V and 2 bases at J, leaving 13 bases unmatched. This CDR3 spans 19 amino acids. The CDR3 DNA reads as TGCGCCAGCAGCCAAGATCGGGGGGTAGGCGGCTTTCCCTACAATGAGCAGTTCTTC. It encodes CASSQDRGVGGFPYNEQFF.

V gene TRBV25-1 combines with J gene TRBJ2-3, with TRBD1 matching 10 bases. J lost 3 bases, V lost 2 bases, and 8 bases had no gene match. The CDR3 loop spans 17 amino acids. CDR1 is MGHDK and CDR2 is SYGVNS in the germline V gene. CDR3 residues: CASSEPNWDRGTDTQYF. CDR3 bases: TGTGCCAGCAGTGAACCCAATTGGGACAGGGGAACAGATACGCAGTATTTT.

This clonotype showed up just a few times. The CDR3 sequence: CASSQILGVAETQYF. CDR3 DNA sequence: TGTGCCAGCAGCCAGATTCTAGGGGTTGCTGAGACCCAGTACTTC. This chain uses TRBV5-8 with TRBJ2-5, with a tentative D call TRBD1 (5 bases). The germline V gene encodes CDR1 SGHTS and CDR2 YDEGEE. The CDR3 has 15 amino acids. Trimming took off 4 bases at V and 5 bases at J, with 18 bases between the two ends.

Here the CDR3 reads CSLFLPGGGYTF. The CDR3 region has the DNA TGCAGCCTTTTCCTCCCGGGTGGTGGCTACACCTTC. The genes are TRBV20-1 and TRBJ1-2; D not certain. The CDR3 is 12 amino acids. In germline, CDR1 is DFQATT, CDR2 SNEGSKA (reference sequence).

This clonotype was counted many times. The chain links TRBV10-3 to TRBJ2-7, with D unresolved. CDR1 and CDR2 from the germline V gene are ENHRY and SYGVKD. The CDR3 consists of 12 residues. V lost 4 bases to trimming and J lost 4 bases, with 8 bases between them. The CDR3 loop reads CAISGQAYEQYF. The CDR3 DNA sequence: TGTGCCATCAGTGGGCAGGCGTACGAGCAGTACTTC.

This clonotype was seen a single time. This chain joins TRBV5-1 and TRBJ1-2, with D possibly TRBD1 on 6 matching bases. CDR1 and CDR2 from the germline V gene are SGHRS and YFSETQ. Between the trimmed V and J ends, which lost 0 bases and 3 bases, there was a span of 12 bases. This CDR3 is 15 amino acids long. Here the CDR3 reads CASSLGRGGDYGYTF. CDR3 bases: TGCGCCAGCAGCTTGGGCCGGGGGGGCGACTATGGCTACACCTTC.

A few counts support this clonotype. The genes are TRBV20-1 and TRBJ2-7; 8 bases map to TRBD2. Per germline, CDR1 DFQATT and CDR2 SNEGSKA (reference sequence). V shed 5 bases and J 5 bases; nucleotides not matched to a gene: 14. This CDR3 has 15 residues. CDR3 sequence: CSAPRGGGNIHEQYV. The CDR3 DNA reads TGCAGTGCTCCTCGGGGCGGGGGGAATATACACGAGCAGTACGTC.